These T cell receptor beta chains were read from a single sample in a study of blood T cell repertoires in COVID-19. Sequenced by immunoSEQ multiplex PCR; TCRdb stores in-frame clones only, minus some. In the table there are some 140,000 clones, about four fifths of which are singletons. Sample: peripheral blood. Receptor source: a man older than 75 with acute or convalescent COVID-19. Each CDR3 is given with its conserved first and last residue. The order of the fields is V gene, J gene, CDR3 protein.

v_call: TRBV7-2; j_call: TRBJ2-5; cdr3_aa: CASSWTGGGRETQYF
v_call: TRBV5-6; j_call: TRBJ1-6; cdr3_aa: CASTLTLAPLALHF
v_call: TRBV7-6; j_call: TRBJ2-7; cdr3_aa: CASSLQQGSYEQYF
v_call: TRBV4-1; j_call: TRBJ2-1; cdr3_aa: CASSQDRTGGWNEQFF
v_call: TRBV5-1; j_call: TRBJ1-1; cdr3_aa: CASSWSRVGTEAFF
v_call: TRBV5-8; j_call: TRBJ2-7; cdr3_aa: CASSFVRTEQYF
v_call: TRBV28; j_call: TRBJ1-6; cdr3_aa: CASSRGAYNSPLHF
v_call: TRBV15; j_call: TRBJ2-5; cdr3_aa: CATHRGGFGETQYF
v_call: TRBV3-1/TRBV3-2; j_call: TRBJ2-5; cdr3_aa: CASSPSGGAGETQYF
v_call: TRBV18; j_call: TRBJ1-1; cdr3_aa: CASSLSGVPNTEAFF
v_call: TRBV14; j_call: TRBJ2-5; cdr3_aa: CASSRWEGETQYF
v_call: TRBV4-2; j_call: TRBJ1-3; cdr3_aa: CASSREGSSGNTIYF